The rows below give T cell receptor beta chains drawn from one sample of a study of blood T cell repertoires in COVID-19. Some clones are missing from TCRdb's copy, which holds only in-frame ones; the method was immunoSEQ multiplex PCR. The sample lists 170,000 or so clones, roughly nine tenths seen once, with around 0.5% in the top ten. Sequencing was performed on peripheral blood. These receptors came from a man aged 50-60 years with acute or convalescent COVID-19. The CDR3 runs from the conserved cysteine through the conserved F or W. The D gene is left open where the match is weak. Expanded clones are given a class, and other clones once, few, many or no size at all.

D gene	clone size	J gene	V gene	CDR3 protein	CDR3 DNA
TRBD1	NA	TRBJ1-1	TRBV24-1	CATSGGGLSFF	TGTGCCACCAGTGGAGGGGGCCTGTCTTTCTTT
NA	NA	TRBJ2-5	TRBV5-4	CASSFLAGETQYF	TGTGCCAGCAGCTTCTTGGCGGGAGAGACCCAGTACTTC
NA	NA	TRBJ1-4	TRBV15	CATSRDRAINEVNF	TGTGCCACCAGCAGAGACAGGGCAATCAATGAGGTTAATTTT
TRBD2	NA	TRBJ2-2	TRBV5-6	CASTSSGGYTGELFF	TGTGCCAGCACTTCGAGCGGGGGGTACACCGGGGAGCTGTTTTTT
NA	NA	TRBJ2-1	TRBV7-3	CASSPGSEYNEQFF	TGTGCCAGCAGCCCCGGATCGGAGTACAATGAGCAGTTCTTC
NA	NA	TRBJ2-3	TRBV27	CASSPGDISTDTQYF	TGTGCCAGCAGTCCAGGGGATATTAGCACAGATACGCAGTATTTT
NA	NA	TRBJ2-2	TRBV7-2	CASSPYTGELFF	TGTGCCAGCAGCCCTTACACCGGGGAGCTGTTTTTT
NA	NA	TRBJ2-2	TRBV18	CASSPLKDSLNPGELFF	TGTGCCAGCTCACCACTGAAGGACAGCCTAAACCCTGGGGAGCTGTTTTTT
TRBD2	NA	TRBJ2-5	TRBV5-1	CASSNSLAGVETQYF	TGCGCCAGCAGCAACAGCCTAGCGGGAGTTGAGACCCAGTACTTC
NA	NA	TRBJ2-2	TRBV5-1	CASSLIGGTGELFF	TGCGCCAGCAGCTTAATTGGGGGGACCGGGGAGCTGTTTTTT
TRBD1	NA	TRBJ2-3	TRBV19	CASSLDRGPDTQYF	TGTGCCAGTAGTTTGGACAGGGGGCCAGATACGCAGTATTTT
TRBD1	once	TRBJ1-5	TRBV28	CASAPPVGTGTQPQHF	TGTGCCAGCGCACCCCCCGTCGGGACAGGGACTCAGCCCCAGCATTTT
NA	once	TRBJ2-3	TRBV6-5	CASNPITGHTDTQYF	TGTGCCAGCAACCCGATTACAGGACACACAGATACGCAGTATTTT
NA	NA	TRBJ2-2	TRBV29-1	CSVEELGQNTGELFF	TGCAGCGTTGAAGAGCTCGGACAGAACACCGGGGAGCTGTTTTTT
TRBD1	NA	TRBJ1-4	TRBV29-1	CSAQQGGPNEKLFF	TGCAGCGCACAGCAGGGGGGCCCTAATGAAAAACTGTTTTTT
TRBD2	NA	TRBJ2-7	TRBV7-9	CASSLGTSGSSDEQYF	TGTGCCAGCAGCCTTGGGACTAGCGGGAGTAGTGACGAGCAGTACTTC
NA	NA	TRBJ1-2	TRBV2	CASSPSGSHGGYTF	TGTGCCAGCAGTCCATCCGGGTCCCACGGGGGCTACACCTTC
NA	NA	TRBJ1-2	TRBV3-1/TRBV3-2	CASSQVSGAGGYTF	TGTGCCAGCAGCCAAGTGTCAGGGGCCGGCGGCTACACCTTC
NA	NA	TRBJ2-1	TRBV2	CASSGDFSREQFF	TGTGCCAGCTCGGGGGACTTCTCGCGAGAGCAGTTCTTC
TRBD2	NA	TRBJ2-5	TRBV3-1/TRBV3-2	CARGGGGLGTQYF	TGTGCCAGGGGAGGCGGGGGATTGGGGACCCAGTACTTC
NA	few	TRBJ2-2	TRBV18	CASSPRRAGELFF	TGTGCCAGCTCACCGCGTAGAGCCGGGGAGCTGTTTTTT
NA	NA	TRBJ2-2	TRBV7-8	CASSPRDRNTGELFF	TGTGCCAGCAGCCCCCGCGACAGGAACACCGGGGAGCTGTTTTTT
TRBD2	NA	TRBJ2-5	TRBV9	CASSVSTGRARETQYF	TGTGCCAGCAGCGTGTCTACCGGGAGGGCCCGCGAGACCCAGTACTTC
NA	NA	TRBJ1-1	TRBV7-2	CASSLGSVTEAFF	TGTGCCAGCAGCTTAGGGTCGGTCACTGAAGCTTTCTTT
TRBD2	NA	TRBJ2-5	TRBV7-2	CASSPWTSGGQETQYF	TGTGCCAGCAGCCCATGGACTAGCGGGGGCCAAGAGACCCAGTACTTC
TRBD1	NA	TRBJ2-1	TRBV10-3	CAISPGGTGVNEQFF	TGTGCCATCAGTCCAGGGGGGACAGGGGTTAATGAGCAGTTCTTC
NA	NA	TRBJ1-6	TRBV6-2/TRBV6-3	CASSNEGGYNSPLHF	TGTGCCAGCAGCAATGAAGGGGGATACAATTCACCCCTCCACTTT
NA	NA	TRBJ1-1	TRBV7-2	CASSSSGGTEAFF	TGTGCCAGCAGCTCCTCCGGGGGCACTGAAGCTTTCTTT
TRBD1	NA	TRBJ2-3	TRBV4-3	CASSQGTGASSTDTQYF	TGCGCCAGCAGCCAAGGGACAGGGGCCTCTAGCACAGATACGCAGTATTTT
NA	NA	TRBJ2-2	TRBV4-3	CASSQARGAATGELFF	TGCGCCAGCAGCCAAGCCCGGGGGGCGGCCACCGGGGAGCTGTTTTTT
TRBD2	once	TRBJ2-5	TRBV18	CASSPRAGGQETQYF	TGTGCCAGCTCTCCCCGGGCGGGAGGCCAAGAGACCCAGTACTTC
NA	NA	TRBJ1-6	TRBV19	CASSMWHSPLHF	TGTGCCAGTAGTATGTGGCATTCACCCCTCCACTTT
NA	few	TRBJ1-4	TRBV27	CASSLSLGDINEKLFF	TGTGCCAGCAGTTTATCCCTCGGTGACATTAATGAAAAACTGTTTTTT
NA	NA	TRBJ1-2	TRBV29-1	CSARGGRGGYTF	TGCAGCGCTCGGGGGGGGCGAGGTGGCTACACCTTC
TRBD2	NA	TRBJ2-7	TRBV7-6	CASSSFPPKAGGGYEQYF	TGTGCCAGCAGCTCATTCCCCCCTAAAGCGGGAGGGGGCTACGAGCAGTACTTC
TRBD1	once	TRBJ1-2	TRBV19	CASSSPGTGFGYTF	TGTGCCAGTAGTAGCCCCGGGACAGGGTTCGGCTACACCTTC
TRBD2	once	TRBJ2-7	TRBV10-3	CAIQAAGDYEQYF	TGTGCCATCCAAGCAGCGGGGGATTACGAGCAGTACTTC
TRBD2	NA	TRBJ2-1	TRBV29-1	CSLAGELPEQFF	TGCAGTTTAGCGGGAGAACTTCCTGAGCAGTTCTTC
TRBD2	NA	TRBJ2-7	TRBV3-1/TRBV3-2	CASSQAPPRLAEAYEQYF	TGTGCCAGCAGCCAAGCCCCACCAAGGCTAGCGGAAGCCTACGAGCAGTACTTC
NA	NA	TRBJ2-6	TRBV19	CASRQQGAGANVLTF	TGTGCCAGTAGACAACAGGGAGCTGGGGCCAACGTCCTGACTTTC
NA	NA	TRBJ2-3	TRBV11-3	CASSEGGYGADTQYF	TGTGCCAGCAGCGAAGGGGGTTATGGGGCAGATACGCAGTATTTT
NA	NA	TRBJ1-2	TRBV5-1	CASSFSGQLALYYGYTF	TGCGCCAGCAGCTTCTCGGGACAACTCGCACTTTACTATGGCTACACCTTC
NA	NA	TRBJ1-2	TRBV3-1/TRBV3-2	CASSQGGTRSYTF	TGTGCCAGCAGCCAGGGCGGCACTAGAAGCTACACCTTC
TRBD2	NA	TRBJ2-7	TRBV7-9	CASSFGRSSYEQYF	TGTGCCAGCAGCTTCGGGAGGAGCTCCTACGAGCAGTACTTC
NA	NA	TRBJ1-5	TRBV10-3	CAISDPDRESGSNQPQHF	TGTGCCATCAGTGACCCCGACAGAGAAAGTGGTAGCAATCAGCCCCAGCATTTT
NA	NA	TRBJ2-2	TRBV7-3	CASSLEGIQNTGELFF	TGTGCCAGCAGCTTAGAGGGAATACAGAACACCGGGGAGCTGTTTTTT
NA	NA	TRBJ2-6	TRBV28	CASSRRPDRSGANVLTF	TGTGCCAGCAGTCGCAGGCCTGACAGGTCTGGGGCCAACGTCCTGACTTTC
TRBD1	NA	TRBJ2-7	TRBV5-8	CASSLAPGTGLYEQYF	TGTGCCAGCAGCTTGGCCCCCGGGACAGGGCTCTACGAGCAGTACTTC
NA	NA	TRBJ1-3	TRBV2	CASDISGNTIYF	TGTGCCAGCGACATCTCTGGAAACACCATATATTTT
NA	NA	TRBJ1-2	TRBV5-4	CASSLSGRGYGYTF	TGTGCCAGCAGCTTGTCAGGACGGGGCTATGGCTACACCTTC
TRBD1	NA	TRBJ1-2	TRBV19	CASSETGNRGYTF	TGTGCCAGTAGTGAGACAGGGAATCGTGGCTACACCTTC
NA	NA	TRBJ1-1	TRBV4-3	CASSGTVMNTEAFF	TGCGCCAGCAGTGGAACAGTCATGAACACTGAAGCTTTCTTT
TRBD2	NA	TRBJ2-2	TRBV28	CASSLAGGNTGELFF	TGTGCCAGCAGTTTAGCGGGGGGAAACACCGGGGAGCTGTTTTTT
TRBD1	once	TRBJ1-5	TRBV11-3	CASSLSDRVSGQPQHF	TGTGCCAGCAGCTTATCCGACAGGGTAAGTGGTCAGCCCCAGCATTTT
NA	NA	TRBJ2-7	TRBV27	CASRIIGGAGYEQYF	TGTGCCAGCAGAATAATAGGGGGTGCGGGCTACGAGCAGTACTTC
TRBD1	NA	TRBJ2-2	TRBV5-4	CASSAAGGVIGELFF	TGTGCCAGCAGCGCGGCAGGGGGCGTCATCGGGGAGCTGTTTTTT
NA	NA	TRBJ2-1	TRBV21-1	CASSVGLAGNEQFF	TGTGCCAGCAGCGTAGGACTAGCGGGCAATGAGCAGTTCTTC
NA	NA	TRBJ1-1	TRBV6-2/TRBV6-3	CASSYFMNTEAFF	TGTGCCAGCAGCTATTTTATGAACACTGAAGCTTTCTTT
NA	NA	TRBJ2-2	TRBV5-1	CASSLQDTGELFF	TGCGCCAGCAGCTTACAGGATACCGGGGAGCTGTTTTTT